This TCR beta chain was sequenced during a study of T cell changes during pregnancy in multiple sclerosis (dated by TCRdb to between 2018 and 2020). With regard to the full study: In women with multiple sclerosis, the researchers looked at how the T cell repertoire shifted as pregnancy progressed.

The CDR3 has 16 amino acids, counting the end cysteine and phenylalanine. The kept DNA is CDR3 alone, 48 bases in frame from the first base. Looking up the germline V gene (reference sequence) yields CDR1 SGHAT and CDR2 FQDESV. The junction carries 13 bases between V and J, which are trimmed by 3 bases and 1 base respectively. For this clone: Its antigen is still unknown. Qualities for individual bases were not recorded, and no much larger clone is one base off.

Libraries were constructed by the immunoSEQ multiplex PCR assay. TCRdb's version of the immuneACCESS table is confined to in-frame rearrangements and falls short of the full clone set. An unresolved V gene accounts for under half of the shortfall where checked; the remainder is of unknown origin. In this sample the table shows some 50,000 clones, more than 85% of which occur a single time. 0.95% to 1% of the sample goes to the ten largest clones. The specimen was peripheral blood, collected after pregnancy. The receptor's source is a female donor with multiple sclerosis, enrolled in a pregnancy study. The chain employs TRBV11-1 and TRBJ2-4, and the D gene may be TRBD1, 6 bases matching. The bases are TGTGCCAGCAGCTTCCAGGGGAACGTGGCCAAAAACATTCAGTACTTC. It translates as CASSFQGNVAKNIQYF. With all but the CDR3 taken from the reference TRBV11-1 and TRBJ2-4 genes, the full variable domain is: EAEVAQSPRYKITEKSQAVAFWCDPISGHATLYWYRQILGQGPELLVQFQDESVVDDSQLPKDRFSAERLKGVDSTLKIQPAELGDSAMYLCASSFQGNVAKNIQYFGAGTRLSVL.